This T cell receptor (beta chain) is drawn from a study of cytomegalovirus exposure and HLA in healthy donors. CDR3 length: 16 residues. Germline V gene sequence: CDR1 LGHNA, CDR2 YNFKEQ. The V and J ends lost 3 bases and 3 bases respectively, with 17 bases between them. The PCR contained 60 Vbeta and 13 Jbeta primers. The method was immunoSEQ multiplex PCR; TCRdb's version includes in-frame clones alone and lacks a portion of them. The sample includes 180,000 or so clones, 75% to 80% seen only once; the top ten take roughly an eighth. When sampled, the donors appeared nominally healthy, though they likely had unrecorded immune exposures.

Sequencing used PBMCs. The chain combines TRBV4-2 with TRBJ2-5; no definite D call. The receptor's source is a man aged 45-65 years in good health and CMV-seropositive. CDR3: CASSQGHTSTEETQYF. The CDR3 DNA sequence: TGTGCCAGCAGCCAGGGCCATACAAGCACGGAAGAGACCCAGTACTTC.